One sample yielded the 28 T cell receptor beta chains listed below, sequenced in a study of T cells after somatic rescue of genetic block. Profiled with immunoSEQ multiplex PCR; TCRdb holds only in-frame clones, not every one. The sample consists of around 64,000 clones, 92% of them appearing once. The specimen sequenced was peripheral blood mononuclear cells (PBMCs). These receptors were collected from a man aged 40-50 years.

The chain uses TRBV18 and TRBJ2-7; possibly TRBD1 for D (6 bases). Trimming took off 4 bases at V and 5 bases at J, with 12 bases between the two ends. The CDR3 spans 13 residues. CDR1 is KGHSH and CDR2 is LQKENI in the germline V gene. The CDR3 is CASSQLGQHEQYF. The DNA of the CDR3 is TGTGCCAGCTCACAACTAGGACAGCACGAGCAGTACTTC.

The V call is TRBV2, the J call TRBJ2-7; 9 positions match TRBD1. The CDR3 extends over 16 amino acids. CDR1 is SNHLY, CDR2 FYNNEI, per germline. After removal of 5 bases from V and 4 bases from J, the junction contained 12 bases not matched to a gene. The CDR3 DNA follows: TGTGCCAGCAGTCTCATACGAGGGACAGGGCGGTACGAGCAGTACTTC. The encoded protein is CASSLIRGTGRYEQYF.

The chain joins TRBV7-8 to TRBJ2-7, with TRBD2 as a possible D gene (7 bases). CDR1 and CDR2 from the germline V gene are SGHVS and FQNEAQ. V was cut by 6 bases and J by 6 bases, with 12 bases left in between. The CDR3 is 12 residues long. CDR3 in DNA: TGTGCCAGCAGTCTAGGGGGGGGCGAGCAGTACTTC. Residues: CASSLGGGEQYF. The entire variable domain, with the rest obtained from reference TRBV7-8 and TRBJ2-7, is as follows: GAGVSQSPRYKVAKRGQDVALRCDPISGHVSLFWYQQALGQGPEFLTYFQNEAQLDKSGLPSDRFFAERPEGSVSTLKIQRTQQEDSAVYLCASSLGGGEQYFGPGTRLTVT.

This chain connects TRBV2 to TRBJ2-1; 11 bases agree with TRBD2. Germline lookup yields CDR1 SNHLY and CDR2 FYNNEI. After removal of 5 bases from V and 0 bases from J, the junction contained 9 bases not matched to a gene. The CDR3 length is 18 residues. The CDR3 DNA reads TGTGCCAGCAGTCGCCTAGCGGGAGGCATAAGCTCCTACAATGAGCAGTTCTTC. Translation: CASSRLAGGISSYNEQFF. Based on the CDR3 plus reference TRBV2 and TRBJ2-1, the full variable domain is EPEVTQTPSHQVTQMGQEVILRCVPISNHLYFYWYRQILGQKVEFLVSFYNNEISEKSEIFDDQFSVERPDGSNFTLKIRSTKLEDSAMYFCASSRLAGGISSYNEQFFGPGTRLTVL.

This chain links TRBV7-3 with TRBJ2-2, with TRBD1 matching 10 bases. With V trimmed by 4 bases and J by 4 bases, 3 bases remained unmatched. Germline CDR1 SGHTA, CDR2 FQGTGA. CDR3 length: 15 residues. CDR3 amino acids: CASSSTGGSTGELFF. DNA of the CDR3: TGTGCCAGCAGCTCGACAGGGGGCAGCACCGGGGAGCTGTTTTTT.

The V and J genes are TRBV5-1 and TRBJ1-2; D gene uncertain. The V end lost 1 base, the J end lost 2 bases, and 9 bases lay between the germline ends. Germline values: CDR1 SGHRS, CDR2 YFSETQ. This CDR3 comprises 14 residues. In DNA, the CDR3 is TGCGCCAGCAGCTTGTCACCGGAAAACTATGGCTACACCTTC. Amino acids: CASSLSPENYGYTF. The entire variable domain, with the rest obtained from reference TRBV5-1 and TRBJ1-2, is as follows: KAGVTQTPRYLIKTRGQQVTLSCSPISGHRSVSWYQQTPGQGLQFLFEYFSETQRNKGNFPGRFSGRQFSNSRSEMNVSTLELGDSALYLCASSLSPENYGYTFGSGTRLTVV.

The DNA of the CDR3 is TGTGCCAGCAGCGTACGTTCGGGGGAAGGGGGCTACACCTTC. It specifies CASSVRSGEGGYTF. The chain uses TRBV9 and TRBJ1-2, with a possible D match to TRBD1 (5 bases). Germline CDR1 reads SGDLS; CDR2 reads YYNGEE. Trimming shortened V by 1 base and J by 8 bases, and 15 bases separated the two germline ends. This CDR3 contains 14 residues.

This chain uses TRBV7-2 with TRBJ2-7; 7 bases align to TRBD1. The J segment lost 3 bases and the V segment lost 4 bases, leaving 6 bases of the junction unmatched. Looked up from germline, CDR1 is SGHTA and CDR2 is FQGNSA. This CDR3 comprises 14 residues. The CDR3 coding sequence is TGTGCCAGCAGCTCAATACAGGGGAGCTACGAGCAGTACTTC. Translated: CASSSIQGSYEQYF.

The rearrangement uses TRBV10-2 and TRBJ1-2; D ambiguous. V was pared by 5 bases and J by 0 bases, with 13 bases between. The CDR3 has 15 residues. CDR1 and CDR2 from the germline V gene are WSHSY and SAAADI. The CDR3 bases are TGCGCCAGCAGTCGAGCACAGCCTTCTAACTATGGCTACACCTTC. This codes for CASSRAQPSNYGYTF.

The rearrangement links TRBV27 to TRBJ2-7; 12 bases fit TRBD1. The CDR3 has 15 amino acids. Losses at the gene ends were 4 bases for V and 5 bases for J; bases not matched to a gene: 6. In germline, CDR1 is MNHEY, CDR2 SMNVEV (reference sequence). The CDR3, as DNA: TGTGCCAGCAGTTCCGTGGGGACAGGGGGCGACGAGCAGTACTTC. This sequence encodes CASSSVGTGGDEQYF.

This clone occurred a few times. V gene TRBV7-9 combines with J gene TRBJ2-7; D gene unclear. Germline V gene lookup returns CDR1 SEHNR and CDR2 FQNEAQ (reference sequence). V was shortened by 5 bases and J by 0 bases, with 11 bases between the two germline ends. The CDR3 runs 14 residues. In DNA form, the CDR3 reads TGTGCCAGCAGCCCCGGGCTGTTCTCCTACGAGCAGTACTTC. Protein sequence: CASSPGLFSYEQYF. Supplemented by reference TRBV7-9 and TRBJ2-7, the full variable domain reads DTGVSQNPRHKITKRGQNVTFRCDPISEHNRLYWYRQTLGQGPEFLTYFQNEAQLEKSRLLSDRFSAERPKGSFSTLEIQRTEQGDSAMYLCASSPGLFSYEQYFGPGTRLTVT.

The CDR3 DNA sequence: TGTGCCAGCAGTTCCAGGGGGGATGAGCAGTTCTTC. Translated, it gives CASSSRGDEQFF. The chain combines TRBV27 with TRBJ2-1; the D gene is possibly TRBD1 (7 bases). The CDR3 is 12 amino acids. V lost 4 bases, J lost 8 bases, and 9 bases lay in between. Germline loops: CDR1 MNHEY, CDR2 SMNVEV (reference sequence).

The table lists this clone with a few counts. The rearrangement joins TRBV27 to TRBJ1-2; TRBD1 agrees at 8 bases. This CDR3 contains 12 residues. V lost 6 bases, J lost 8 bases, and 5 bases stayed unmatched. Looked up from germline, CDR1 is MNHEY and CDR2 is SMNVEV (reference sequence). The CDR3 region has the DNA TGTGCCAGCAGACCAGACAGGGGAGGCTACACCTTC. It specifies CASRPDRGGYTF.

The rearrangement links TRBV15 to TRBJ1-3; D is undetermined. The V gene's germline CDR1 is LNHNV and CDR2 YYDKDF (reference sequence). This CDR3 has 15 amino acids. V gave up 0 bases and J gave up 2 bases, with 8 bases separating them. The CDR3 is CATSRDWRPGNTIYF. DNA for the CDR3: TGTGCCACCAGCAGAGATTGGCGTCCTGGAAACACCATATATTTT.

The CDR3 DNA sequence: TGCGCCAGCGCGCCTGAGTCGTTGGCTGGAAACACCATATATTTT. Protein product: CASAPESLAGNTIYF. The chain links TRBV5-1 to TRBJ1-3; no firm D call. Germline values: CDR1 SGHRS, CDR2 YFSETQ. This CDR3 is 15 amino acids long. V was pared by 7 bases and J by 2 bases, with 16 bases between.

The genes are TRBV4-1 and TRBJ1-1; the D is unclear. The CDR3 covers 15 residues. The germline V and J ends were trimmed by 5 bases and 1 base, with 14 bases remaining between them. From germline, CDR1 is MGHRA and CDR2 YSYEKL. The CDR3 is CASSSRAAGNTEAFF. CDR3 nucleotides: TGCGCCAGCAGCTCCCGCGCTGCAGGGAACACTGAAGCTTTCTTT.

The rearrangement uses TRBV6-6 and TRBJ1-4; no reliable D call. The germline V gene encodes CDR1 MNHNY and CDR2 SVGAGI (reference sequence). V lost 0 bases and J lost 8, with 10 bases in between. This CDR3 is 14 amino acids long. CDR3: CASSYSSGREKLFF. In nucleotides, the CDR3 is TGTGCCAGCAGTTACTCTTCAGGAAGGGAAAAACTGTTTTTT.

This clone was found once. V gene TRBV11-2 combines with J gene TRBJ2-5; TRBD2 agrees at 9 bases. Germline V CDR1 and CDR2: SGHAT, FQNNGV. Trimming removed 5 bases from V and 2 bases from J; junction bases left unmatched: 3. The CDR3 has 14 residues. The CDR3 DNA is TGTGCCAGCAGCGCTAGCGGGGCTCAAGAGACCCAGTACTTC. It is translated as CASSASGAQETQYF.

J is TRBJ2-5 and V is TRBV30, with D maybe TRBD2 (5 bases). The CDR3 totals 12 residues. Deletions cut 2 bases from V and 3 bases from J, with 7 bases between. Looked up from germline, CDR1 is GTSNPN and CDR2 is SVGIG (reference sequence). CDR3: CAWSRGEETQYF. CDR3 in DNA: TGTGCCTGGAGTCGGGGTGAAGAGACCCAGTACTTC.

This clone was recorded a few times. This chain links TRBV27 with TRBJ1-5; D gene ambiguous. Trimming stripped 2 bases from V and 4 bases from J, with 12 bases between. The CDR3 runs 15 residues. Germline CDR1 is MNHEY and CDR2 is SMNVEV (reference sequence). The CDR3 DNA reads as TGTGCCAGCAGTTTAAGTGGGAACGGTAATCAGCCCCAGCATTTT. This sequence encodes CASSLSGNGNQPQHF.

This clone occurred once. The chain combines TRBV14 with TRBJ1-4, with 10 positions matching TRBD1. Trimming removed 0 bases from V and 7 bases from J; junction bases left unmatched: 2. Germline V gives CDR1 SGHDN, CDR2 FVKESK. This CDR3 is 15 amino acids long. The DNA of the CDR3 is TGTGCCAGCAGCCAAGACCGGGACAGGGGTGAAAAACTGTTTTTT. Protein: CASSQDRDRGEKLFF. Combining the CDR3 with reference TRBV14 and TRBJ1-4 gives the whole variable domain EAGVTQFPSHSVIEKGQTVTLRCDPISGHDNLYWYRRVMGKEIKFLLHFVKESKQDESGMPNNRFLAERTGGTYSTLKVQPAELEDSGVYFCASSQDRDRGEKLFFGSGTQLSVL.

The chain joins TRBV10-3 to TRBJ2-3; possibly TRBD2 for D (7 bases). V was pared by 3 bases and J by 3 bases, with 13 bases between. The CDR3 extends over 15 amino acids. Germline assignment: CDR1 ENHRY and CDR2 SYGVKD. For the CDR3, the DNA is TGTGCCATCAGTGATTCGGGGGGCCTTACAGATACGCAGTATTTT. It specifies CAISDSGGLTDTQYF.

The J gene is TRBJ1-5, the V gene TRBV9, with 9 bases lining up with TRBD1. CDR1 and CDR2 (germline): SGDLS, YYNGEE. This CDR3 comprises 18 residues. Trimming cost V 3 bases and J 2 bases; bases outside gene matches: 12. CDR3 loop: CASSAGATGGAGNQPQHF. CDR3 nucleotide sequence: TGTGCCAGCAGCGCCGGAGCTACAGGGGGCGCTGGCAATCAGCCCCAGCATTTT.

This rearrangement joins TRBV28 to TRBJ2-1, with TRBD2 matching over 13 bases. Germline values: CDR1 MDHEN, CDR2 SYDVKM. The CDR3 is 19 amino acids. With 2 bases clipped from V and 4 bases from J, the junction kept 11 bases outside the gene matches. DNA for the CDR3: TGTGCCAGCAGTTTAGGGACAGGGTGGGGACTAGCGGGATACAATGAGCAGTTCTTC. Residues: CASSLGTGWGLAGYNEQFF.

This chain connects TRBV2 to TRBJ1-1, with a possible D match to TRBD1 (5 bases). The CDR3 has 13 amino acids. V lost 5 bases and J lost 5, with 12 bases in between. Per the germline V gene, CDR1 is SNHLY and CDR2 is FYNNEI. CDR3 sequence (DNA): TGTGCCAGCAGTATAGGGGAGGAGACTGAAGCTTTCTTT. The encoded protein is CASSIGEETEAFF.

This clone was recorded once. J is TRBJ2-3 and V is TRBV12-5; possibly TRBD1 or TRBD2 for D (5 bases each). The V end was cut by 6 bases, the J end by 4 bases, with 14 bases between. The germline CDR1 and CDR2 sequences are LGHNT and FRNRAP. The CDR3 consists of 14 residues. This CDR3 reads CASGRDRGPDTQYF. CDR3 DNA: TGTGCTAGTGGGCGAGACCGGGGACCAGATACGCAGTATTTT.

This chain links TRBV5-5 with TRBJ1-4, with 9 positions matching TRBD1. The J segment lost 8 bases and the V segment lost 1 base, leaving 6 bases of the junction unmatched. Per the germline V gene, CDR1 is SGHKS and CDR2 is YYEKEE (reference sequence). This CDR3 contains 15 residues. The CDR3 region has the DNA TGTGCCAGCAGCTTGATACAGGGGGCTCAGGAAAAACTGTTTTTT. Protein product: CASSLIQGAQEKLFF.

The chain combines TRBV4-2 with TRBJ1-4, with 8 bases aligning to TRBD1. The CDR3 covers 17 residues. In germline, CDR1 is LGHNA, CDR2 YNFKEQ. After removal of 0 bases from V and 2 bases from J, the junction contained 5 bases not matched to a gene. CDR3 coding DNA: TGTGCCAGCAGCCAAGATTTAAGGACAGGGACTAATGAAAAACTGTTTTTT. This translates into CASSQDLRTGTNEKLFF.